This T cell receptor beta chain was recorded in a study of shared clonotypes between healthy human individuals. Data came from immunoSEQ multiplex PCR; TCRdb stores just in-frame clones and leaves some out. The data show a few million clones, roughly 93% seen once. Naive CD8 populations comprised CD45RO-negative cells positively selected for CCR7, excluding terminally differentiated effector memory CD45RA+ cells. V was clipped by 3 bases and J by 5 bases; unmatched bases: 7. The CDR3 is 17 amino acids. CDR1 is SSHAT, CDR2 FNYEAQ, per germline (reference sequence). The sample was naive CD8+ T cells from PBMCs. The rearrangement links TRBV7-7 to TRBJ2-2; 12 nucleotides line up with TRBD2. The clonotype comes from a man between 18 and 35 years old in good health. Some clones in this sample may be carry-over from other donors' samples. CDR3: CASSFSSGRAGTGELFF. The CDR3 DNA follows: TGTGCCAGCAGCTTCTCTAGCGGGAGGGCAGGAACCGGGGAGCTGTTTTTT.